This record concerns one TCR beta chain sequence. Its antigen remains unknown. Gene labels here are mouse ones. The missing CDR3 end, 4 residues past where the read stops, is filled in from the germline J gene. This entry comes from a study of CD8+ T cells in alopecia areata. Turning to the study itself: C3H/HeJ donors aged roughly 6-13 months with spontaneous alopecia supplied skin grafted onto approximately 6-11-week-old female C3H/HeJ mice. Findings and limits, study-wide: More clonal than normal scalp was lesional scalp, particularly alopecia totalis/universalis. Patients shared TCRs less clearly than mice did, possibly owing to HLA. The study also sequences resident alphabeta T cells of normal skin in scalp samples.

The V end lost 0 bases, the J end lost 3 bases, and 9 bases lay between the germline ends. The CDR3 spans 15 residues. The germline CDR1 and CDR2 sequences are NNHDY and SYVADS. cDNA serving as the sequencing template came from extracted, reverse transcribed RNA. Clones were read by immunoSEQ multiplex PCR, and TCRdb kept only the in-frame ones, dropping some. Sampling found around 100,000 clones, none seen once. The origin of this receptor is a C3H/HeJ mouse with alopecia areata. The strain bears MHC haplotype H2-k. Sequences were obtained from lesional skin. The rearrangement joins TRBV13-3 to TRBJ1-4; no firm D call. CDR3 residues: CASSDALQTNERLFF. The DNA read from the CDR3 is TGTGCCAGCAGTGATGCCTTACAGACCAACGAA.